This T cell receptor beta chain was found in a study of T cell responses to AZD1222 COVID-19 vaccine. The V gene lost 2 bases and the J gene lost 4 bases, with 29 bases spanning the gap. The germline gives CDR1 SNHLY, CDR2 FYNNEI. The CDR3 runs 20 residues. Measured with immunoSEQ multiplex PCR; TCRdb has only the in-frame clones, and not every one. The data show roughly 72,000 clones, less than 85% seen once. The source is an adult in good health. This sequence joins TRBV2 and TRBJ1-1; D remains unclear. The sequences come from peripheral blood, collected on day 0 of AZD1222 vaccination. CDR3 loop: CASSETGAIYGDPKGTEAFF. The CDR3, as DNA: TGTGCCAGCAGTGAAACGGGCGCGATTTACGGCGACCCTAAGGGCACTGAAGCTTTCTTT.